Below, 18 T cell receptor beta chains from the same sample are listed, as sequenced in a study of PD-1 blockade in classical Hodgkin lymphoma. The time point here: cycle 4 day 1 (C4D1), after more than 5 weeks of nivolumab. Each patient relapsed following autologous stem cell transplantation, and prior brentuximab vedotin exposure differed. TCRdb's copy holds only in-frame clones and misses some; the assay was immunoSEQ multiplex PCR. Seen here are 25,000 to 30,000 clones, around 80% observed once, and the top ten hold 15% to 20%. Sequenced here: peripheral blood mononuclear cells (PBMCs), sampled before the fourth cycle of nivolumab. These receptor sequences come from a human donor with classical Hodgkin lymphoma.

The V gene is TRBV4-1, the J gene TRBJ2-7, with 16 nucleotides matching TRBD2. This CDR3 is 20 amino acids long. Germline values: CDR1 MGHRA, CDR2 YSYEKL. The trim removed 0 bases at V and 4 bases at J, leaving 12 bases unmatched. CDR3 region: CASSQDLGTSGRANVYEQYF. For the CDR3, the DNA is TGCGCCAGCAGCCAAGATTTAGGGACTAGCGGGAGGGCCAATGTGTACGAGCAGTACTTC.

In the case of this clone: This sample includes further DNA sequences coding for the same CDR3. The J gene is TRBJ2-5, the V gene TRBV7-9; D is unclear. V was pared by 0 bases and J by 5 bases, with 10 bases between. The CDR3 loop spans 14 amino acids. Germline CDR1 reads SEHNR; CDR2 reads FQNEAQ (reference sequence). CDR3 nucleotides: TGTGCCAGCAGCTTAGCGGGCGGCCGGGAGACCCAGTACTTC. Its translation: CASSLAGGRETQYF. Combining the CDR3 with reference TRBV7-9 and TRBJ2-5 gives the whole variable domain DTGVSQNPRHKITKRGQNVTFRCDPISEHNRLYWYRQTLGQGPEFLTYFQNEAQLEKSRLLSDRFSAERPKGSFSTLEIQRTEQGDSAMYLCASSLAGGRETQYFGPGTRLLVL.

The V gene is TRBV28, the J gene TRBJ2-3; D unresolved. The CDR3 consists of 17 residues. Trimming took off 2 bases at V and 4 bases at J, with 19 bases between the two ends. Germline V gene lookup returns CDR1 MDHEN and CDR2 SYDVKM. The CDR3 DNA reads as TGTGCCAGCAGTTTAACCCTGCCCGCCCTACCCCCAGATACGCAGTATTTT. It specifies CASSLTLPALPPDTQYF.

This clone was seen a handful of times. The chain uses TRBV21-1 and TRBJ2-6; no DNA check was done on the table's D call, TRBD1. TRBV21-1 is shown as a pseudogene. The CDR3 consists of 18 residues. The CDR3 region is CASSKSIFRAAGANVLTF. The CDR3 nucleotides read TGTGCCAGCAGCAAATCTATCTTCAGGGCAGCGGGGGCCAACGTCCTGACTTTC.

CDR3 DNA: TGTGCCAGCAGTGATCTGGCTAGCGGGAGCTACGAGCAGTACTTC. Translation: CASSDLASGSYEQYF. The J gene is TRBJ2-7, the V gene TRBV2, with 10 nucleotides matching TRBD2. The CDR3 length is 15 residues. Germline CDR1 SNHLY, CDR2 FYNNEI. V was clipped by 3 bases and J by 3 bases; unmatched bases: 5.

The J gene is TRBJ2-7, the V gene TRBV19; 10 positions agree with TRBD2. CDR3 length: 14 residues. Germline-derived CDR1 and CDR2 are LNHDA and SQIVND (reference sequence). With 4 bases clipped from V and 3 bases from J, the junction kept 3 bases outside the gene matches. The CDR3 bases are TGTGCCAGTAGTACCGGGACTAGCGTCTACGAGCAGTACTTC. This codes for CASSTGTSVYEQYF.

The V gene is TRBV6-4, the J gene TRBJ2-2; D possibly corresponds to TRBD1 (5 bases). The CDR3 runs to 15 residues. Trimming removed 3 bases from V and 2 bases from J, with 10 bases in between. CDR1 and CDR2 from the germline V gene are MRHNA and SNTAGT. The CDR3 reads CASSEGVRNTGELFF. CDR3 bases: TGTGCCAGCAGTGAAGGGGTCCGAAACACCGGGGAGCTGTTTTTT.

J is TRBJ1-3 and V is TRBV28; D call uncertain. Between the trimmed V and J ends, which lost 5 bases and 2 bases, there was a span of 10 bases. The CDR3 has 14 amino acids. The germline CDR1 and CDR2 sequences are MDHEN and SYDVKM. CDR3: CASSVQVPGNTIYF. CDR3 DNA: TGTGCCAGCAGTGTGCAGGTCCCTGGAAACACCATATATTTT.

The rearrangement joins TRBV7-2 to TRBJ1-4, with D hard to call. This CDR3 contains 13 residues. The V gene's germline CDR1 is SGHTA and CDR2 FQGNSA. V was shortened by 2 bases and J by 7 bases, with 8 bases between the two germline ends. CDR3 nucleotide sequence: TGTGCCAGCAGCTTACCGCCTATTGAAAAACTGTTTTTT. Translating it yields CASSLPPIEKLFF.

CDR3 coding DNA: TGCGCCAGCAGCTGGAGGGCAAGTCAGGGACTCTACAATGAGCAGTTCTTC. Protein sequence: CASSWRASQGLYNEQFF. The gene calls are TRBV5-1 and TRBJ2-1; TRBD2 might be the D (6 bases). Per the germline V gene, CDR1 is SGHRS and CDR2 is YFSETQ. Trimming shortened V by 3 bases and J by 3 bases, and 19 bases separated the two germline ends. The CDR3 is made up of 17 amino acids.

This clone appeared once. The rearrangement joins TRBV19 to TRBJ1-2, with 8 bases fitting TRBD1. CDR1 is LNHDA and CDR2 is SQIVND in the germline V gene (reference sequence). The junction had 5 bases not matched to a gene; V was cut back by 6 bases and J by 5 bases. CDR3 length: 13 amino acids. This CDR3 is CASRGQGAYGYTF. Written as DNA, the CDR3 is TGTGCCAGTAGGGGCCAGGGGGCGTATGGCTACACCTTC.

This clone occurred a few times. The chain joins TRBV29-1 to TRBJ2-3, with TRBD2 matching over 8 bases. This CDR3 has 15 residues. In germline, CDR1 is SQVTM, CDR2 ANQGSEA. J gave up 8 bases and V 6 bases, and 16 bases lay outside the gene matches. The DNA of the CDR3 is TGCAGCGTCCAACGGGAGGGACTAGTTTCTGTTACGCAGTATTTT. Amino acids: CSVQREGLVSVTQYF.

The CDR3 loop reads CASSLGTNQETQYF. DNA for the CDR3: TGTGCCAGCAGCCTAGGGACAAACCAAGAGACCCAGTACTTC. This chain uses TRBV5-4 with TRBJ2-5, with TRBD1 as a possible D gene (6 bases). There are 14 residues in the CDR3. The germline gives CDR1 SGHNT, CDR2 YYREEE (reference sequence). V lost 4 bases, J lost 0 bases, and 10 bases lay in between.

In its sample, this clone was seen once. The V gene is TRBV6-5, the J gene TRBJ1-2, with 7 nucleotides matching TRBD1. CDR3 length equals 14 residues. Germline trimming cut 6 bases from V and 3 bases from J; bases unmatched to any gene: 7. Per germline, CDR1 MNHEY and CDR2 SVGAGI. This CDR3 is CASRVTRGDYGYTF. The CDR3 DNA sequence: TGTGCCAGCAGGGTCACCAGGGGGGACTATGGCTACACCTTC.

This clone was counted a few times. The chain employs TRBV30 and TRBJ1-1; TRBD1 aligns across 8 bases. The CDR3 totals 15 residues. Per germline, CDR1 GTSNPN and CDR2 SVGIG (reference sequence). V lost 2 bases and J lost 4; bases outside the gene matches: 9. As DNA, the CDR3 is TGTGCCTGGAGTTGGGGTGGGACAGGCGGCACTGAAGCTTTCTTT. Its translation: CAWSWGGTGGTEAFF.

This rearrangement joins TRBV19 to TRBJ2-7; D is perhaps TRBD2 (6 bases). V lost 2 bases and J lost 3, with 17 bases in between. Germline assignment: CDR1 LNHDA and CDR2 SQIVND (reference sequence). The CDR3 covers 16 residues. Here the CDR3 reads CASSIMLGLGGYEQYF. The CDR3 DNA follows: TGTGCCAGTAGTATAATGCTCGGACTGGGGGGCTACGAGCAGTACTTC.

The chain has TRBV19 and TRBJ2-1; TRBD2 matches at 7 bases. Trimming removed 1 base from V and 0 bases from J; junction bases left unmatched: 3. CDR1 LNHDA and CDR2 SQIVND come from the germline V gene (reference sequence). CDR3 size: 16 residues. The CDR3 region has the DNA TGTGCCAGTAGTATAGTCGGCGGGAGCTCCTACAATGAGCAGTTCTTC. Translating it yields CASSIVGGSSYNEQFF. The entire variable domain, with the rest obtained from reference TRBV19 and TRBJ2-1, is as follows: DGGITQSPKYLFRKEGQNVTLSCEQNLNHDAMYWYRQDPGQGLRLIYYSQIVNDFQKGDIAEGYSVSREKKESFPLTVTSAQKNPTAFYLCASSIVGGSSYNEQFFGPGTRLTVL.

This clone was found once. The genes are TRBV18 and TRBJ2-5; 8 nucleotides match TRBD1. The J segment lost 3 bases and the V segment lost 6 bases, leaving 6 bases of the junction unmatched. Germline assignment: CDR1 KGHSH and CDR2 LQKENI. The CDR3 is 14 amino acids. CDR3 region: CASSQTGVEETQYF. DNA of the CDR3: TGTGCCAGCTCCCAGACAGGGGTCGAAGAGACCCAGTACTTC.